This is a list of T cell receptor beta chains from one sample in a study of T-cell memory formation after mild COVID-19. One entry per CDR3 protein, called by TCRdb with MiXCR from the 5' RACE reads. The sample comprises 200,000 to 250,000 distinct CDR3 sequences, just over 15% of which are singletons, and 2.1% rests with the top ten. The source material was PBMCs or a T cell subset sorted from them (not recorded which). The origin of the receptors is an adult woman who had mild COVID-19 (a few samples of this study predate the infection). Cell type and time point are not known. The CDR3 runs from the conserved cysteine through the conserved F or W. A D gene is named only where the DNA matches it firmly. Not every row has a clone size; where given, it reads once, few, many or a size class.

V: TRBV9
J: TRBJ2-7
size: -
D: TRBD2
CDR3: CASSVEGSGGSYEQYF
DNA: TGTGCCAGCAGCGTAGAGGGTAGCGGGGGATCCTACGAGCAGTACTTC

V: TRBV6-2/TRBV6-3
J: TRBJ2-3
size: -
D: TRBD2
CDR3: CASRKMGLAGADTQYF
DNA: TGTGCCAGCAGAAAGATGGGACTAGCGGGAGCAGATACGCAGTATTTT

V: TRBV12-3/TRBV12-4
J: TRBJ2-5
size: -
D: -
CDR3: CASSGLLVRETQYF
DNA: TGTGCCAGCAGCGGCCTTCTCGTCCGGGAGACCCAGTACTTC

V: TRBV20-1
J: TRBJ1-2
size: few
D: -
CDR3: CSATERDYTF
DNA: TGCAGTGCGACCGAGAGGGATTACACCTTC

V: TRBV5-1
J: TRBJ2-3
size: -
D: -
CDR3: CASSSTDRLADTQYF
DNA: TGCGCCAGCAGCTCGACCGACCGACTGGCAGATACGCAGTATTTT

V: TRBV5-4
J: TRBJ2-7
size: -
D: TRBD2
CDR3: CASSPVGGAAYEQYF
DNA: TGTGCCAGCAGCCCCGTCGGGGGGGCCGCCTACGAGCAGTACTTC

V: TRBV5-1
J: TRBJ1-4
size: few
D: -
CDR3: CASSPRLFVDSEEKLFF
DNA: TGCGCCAGCAGCCCTAGGCTTTTCGTGGACAGTGAGGAAAAACTGTTTTTT

V: TRBV7-2
J: TRBJ2-3
size: -
D: -
CDR3: CASSWTSTDTQYF
DNA: TGTGCCAGCAGCTGGACGTCCACAGATACGCAGTATTTT

V: TRBV6-6
J: TRBJ1-5
size: -
D: -
CDR3: CASSYAGLNQPQHF
DNA: TGTGCCAGCAGTTACGCGGGGCTCAATCAGCCCCAGCATTTT

V: TRBV7-9
J: TRBJ1-2
size: -
D: TRBD1
CDR3: CASSSWDRDSYGYTF
DNA: TGTGCCAGCAGCTCATGGGACAGGGACTCCTATGGCTACACCTTC

V: TRBV20-1
J: TRBJ2-3
size: many
D: -
CDR3: CSARPGYSTDTQYF
DNA: TGCAGTGCTCGGCCTGGGTATTCCACAGATACGCAGTATTTT

V: TRBV12-3/TRBV12-4
J: TRBJ1-4
size: few
D: TRBD1
CDR3: CASSDPGGADEKLFF
DNA: TGTGCCAGCAGCGACCCAGGGGGGGCTGACGAAAAACTGTTTTTT

V: TRBV5-1
J: TRBJ2-1
size: -
D: -
CDR3: CASSIGTPHREQFF
DNA: TGCGCCAGCAGCATCGGGACGCCCCACCGTGAGCAGTTCTTC

V: TRBV20-1
J: TRBJ2-4
size: -
D: -
CDR3: CSAPAKNIQYF
DNA: TGCAGTGCGCCAGCCAAAAACATTCAGTACTTC

V: TRBV6-9
J: TRBJ2-7
size: few
D: TRBD2
CDR3: CASSPLAGGEQYF
DNA: TGTGCCAGCAGTCCACTAGCGGGAGGCGAGCAGTACTTC

V: TRBV15
J: TRBJ2-5
size: -
D: TRBD2
CDR3: CATSRDTAGGETQYF
DNA: TGTGCCACCAGCAGAGATACCGCGGGAGGAGAGACCCAGTACTTC

V: TRBV7-2
J: TRBJ2-3
size: -
D: TRBD2
CDR3: CASSLKLAGAFPPTQYF
DNA: TGTGCCAGCAGCTTAAAACTAGCGGGAGCTTTCCCCCCTACGCAGTATTTT

V: TRBV5-1
J: TRBJ2-1
size: many
D: -
CDR3: CASSLAGLAYEQFF
DNA: TGCGCCAGCAGCTTGGCGGGGCTAGCATACGAGCAGTTCTTC

V: TRBV7-2
J: TRBJ2-1
size: -
D: -
CDR3: CASSLAAGLYEQFF
DNA: TGTGCCAGCAGCTTAGCGGCAGGGTTATATGAGCAGTTCTTC

V: TRBV2
J: TRBJ2-5
size: few
D: -
CDR3: CASSERVLETQYF
DNA: TGTGCCAGCAGTGAAAGGGTCCTTGAGACCCAGTACTTC

V: TRBV12-3/TRBV12-4
J: TRBJ2-7
size: -
D: -
CDR3: CASSTRSGSYEQYF
DNA: TGTGCCAGCAGTACACGGAGCGGCTCCTACGAGCAGTACTTC

V: TRBV6-5
J: TRBJ1-2
size: few
D: TRBD1
CDR3: CASSYSVDREYYGYTF
DNA: TGTGCCAGCAGTTACTCTGTGGACAGGGAATACTATGGCTACACCTTC

V: TRBV6-2/TRBV6-3
J: TRBJ2-7
size: -
D: -
CDR3: CASLTRQGYEQYF
DNA: TGTGCCAGCCTGACGAGACAAGGCTACGAGCAGTACTTC

V: TRBV12-3/TRBV12-4
J: TRBJ1-4
size: few
D: -
CDR3: CASSRSPVLGEKLFF
DNA: TGTGCCAGCAGTCGTAGTCCAGTGTTGGGAGAAAAACTGTTTTTT

V: TRBV3-1
J: TRBJ2-7
size: -
D: -
CDR3: CASSPLGRRHSSYEQYF
DNA: TGTGCCAGCAGCCCCCTTGGGAGGCGACACAGCTCCTACGAGCAGTACTTC

V: TRBV12-3/TRBV12-4
J: TRBJ1-2
size: -
D: -
CDR3: CASSSTVNPNYGYTF
DNA: TGTGCCAGCAGTTCGACAGTGAACCCTAACTATGGCTACACCTTC

V: TRBV3-1
J: TRBJ1-5
size: few
D: -
CDR3: CASSQGGGANQPQHF
DNA: TGTGCCAGCAGCCAAGGCGGCGGTGCCAATCAGCCCCAGCATTTT

V: TRBV19
J: TRBJ2-7
size: few
D: TRBD1
CDR3: CASSMDNRGDGYEQYF
DNA: TGTGCCAGTAGTATGGACAACAGGGGAGATGGGTACGAGCAGTACTTC

V: TRBV24-1
J: TRBJ2-1
size: -
D: -
CDR3: CATSDLSSDQQFF
DNA: TGTGCCACCAGTGATCTTTCTAGCGACCAGCAGTTCTTC

V: TRBV4-2
J: TRBJ2-7
size: many
D: -
CDR3: CASSHDNYDPSYEQYF
DNA: TGTGCCAGCAGCCATGACAACTATGATCCCTCCTACGAGCAGTACTTC

V: TRBV5-6
J: TRBJ1-2
size: -
D: -
CDR3: CASSWGGDYGYTF
DNA: TGTGCCAGCAGCTGGGGGGGCGACTATGGCTACACCTTC

V: TRBV6-6
J: TRBJ1-2
size: -
D: -
CDR3: CASRDSLTHYGYTF
DNA: TGTGCCAGCAGGGACAGCCTGACCCACTATGGCTACACCTTC

V: TRBV4-3
J: TRBJ2-3
size: few
D: -
CDR3: CASSQDHHTQYF
DNA: TGCGCCAGCAGCCAAGATCACCATACGCAGTATTTT

V: TRBV18
J: TRBJ2-7
size: many
D: TRBD1
CDR3: CASSLGQGATYEQYF
DNA: TGTGCCAGCTCACTGGGACAGGGGGCAACCTACGAGCAGTACTTC

V: TRBV10-3
J: TRBJ2-7
size: -
D: TRBD1
CDR3: CAISEGTGSYEQYF
DNA: TGTGCCATCAGTGAGGGGACAGGGAGCTACGAGCAGTACTTC

V: TRBV6-2/TRBV6-3
J: TRBJ2-7
size: -
D: TRBD1
CDR3: CASSRNPGTGLTEQYF
DNA: TGTGCCAGCAGTAGAAACCCCGGGACAGGCCTCACCGAGCAGTACTTC

V: TRBV7-9
J: TRBJ1-1
size: few
D: -
CDR3: CASSLESVAEAFF
DNA: TGTGCCAGCAGCTTAGAATCGGTCGCTGAAGCTTTCTTT

V: TRBV6-6
J: TRBJ2-5
size: few
D: TRBD2
CDR3: CASSHRTSGSQIETQYF
DNA: TGTGCCAGCAGTCATCGGACTAGCGGGAGCCAGATCGAGACCCAGTACTTC

V: TRBV29-1
J: TRBJ2-3
size: few
D: -
CDR3: CSAGAEDTQYF
DNA: TGCAGCGCTGGGGCTGAAGATACGCAGTATTTT

V: TRBV7-2
J: TRBJ1-3
size: -
D: -
CDR3: CASSLVSRIGNTIYF
DNA: TGTGCCAGCAGCTTAGTCTCAAGGATCGGAAACACCATATATTTT

V: TRBV9
J: TRBJ2-2
size: few
D: -
CDR3: CASSVGPGELFF
DNA: TGTGCCAGCAGCGTAGGCCCCGGGGAGCTGTTTTTT

V: TRBV27
J: TRBJ2-3
size: -
D: -
CDR3: CASSMVGVADTQYF
DNA: TGTGCCAGCAGCATGGTAGGGGTGGCAGATACGCAGTATTTT

V: TRBV29-1
J: TRBJ2-7
size: few
D: TRBD1
CDR3: CSVRQGRQEQYF
DNA: TGCAGCGTTCGACAGGGTAGACAGGAGCAGTACTTC

V: TRBV12-3/TRBV12-4
J: TRBJ1-1
size: few
D: -
CDR3: CASSRKQYTEAFF
DNA: TGTGCCAGCAGCCGGAAACAGTACACTGAAGCTTTCTTT